The next 8 T cell receptor beta chains were all read from a single sample in a study of T cell repertoires in cytomegalovirus infection. Which antigens these TCRs recognize remains unknown. One entry per CDR3 protein, called by TCRdb with MiXCR from the reads. The sample consists of some 800,000 distinct CDR3 sequences, about 29% of them appearing once. The sample in question was cultured CD8+ T cells from PBMCs, obtained from culture after CMV antigen stimulation. These receptors all come from a human donor in good health (CMV status not recorded). Some clones in this sample may be carry-over from other donors' samples.

The chain recombines TRBV4-1 with TRBJ2-2; D possibly corresponds to TRBD1 (6 bases). The CDR3 runs 15 residues. Germline V gene data show CDR1 as MGHRA and CDR2 as YSYEKL. V was clipped by 3 bases and J by 4 bases, with 12 bases between them. Here the CDR3 DNA reads TGCGCCAGCAGCCAGGGTAGACAGGTCACCGGGGAGCTGTTTTTT. It translates to CASSQGRQVTGELFF.

The CDR3 DNA reads as TGTGCCAGCAGTTACTTAACGAACCAAGAGACCCAGTACTTC. Residues: CASSYLTNQETQYF. This rearrangement joins TRBV6-2 or TRBV6-3 to TRBJ2-5; D ambiguous. The CDR3 covers 14 residues. CDR1 is MNHEY, CDR2 SVGEGT, per germline. Trimming removed 1 base from V and 0 bases from J, with 6 bases in between.

This clonotype has only a few counts. The V and J genes are TRBV27 and TRBJ1-5; D might be TRBD1 (5 bases). This CDR3 comprises 14 residues. The germline V gene has CDR1 MNHEY and CDR2 SMNVEV (reference sequence). V was trimmed by 8 bases and J by 1 base, leaving 12 bases between them. The CDR3 DNA follows: TGTGCCAGCGCCGAGGGGCAGAGCAATCAGCCCCAGCATTTT. This translates into CASAEGQSNQPQHF.

The chain joins TRBV4-1 to TRBJ1-6; D might be TRBD1 (6 bases). V was clipped by 0 bases and J by 7 bases, with 16 bases between them. CDR1 and CDR2 from the germline V gene are MGHRA and YSYEKL. This CDR3 contains 17 residues. CDR3 residues: CASSQDILGARNSPLHF. The DNA for the CDR3 is TGCGCCAGCAGCCAAGACATACTGGGGGCGCGGAATTCACCCCTCCACTTT.

V and J are TRBV20-1 and TRBJ1-6; the D is unclear. Trimming shortened V by 0 bases and J by 3 bases, and 15 bases separated the two germline ends. Per germline, CDR1 DFQATT and CDR2 SNEGSKA (reference sequence). The CDR3 sequence is 17 residues long. Written as DNA, the CDR3 is TGCAGTGCTAGAGATAAAAAAGGGTTTCGCTATAATTCACCCCTCCACTTT. Protein: CSARDKKGFRYNSPLHF.

This clonotype was detected ten times or more. The V gene is TRBV7-6, the J gene TRBJ1-1, with 10 positions matching TRBD1. The trim removed 2 bases at V and 5 bases at J, leaving 17 bases unmatched. This CDR3 spans 19 amino acids. The germline V gene has CDR1 SGHVS and CDR2 FNYEAQ. The CDR3: CASSLRGDRGLSVETEAFF. The CDR3 DNA reads as TGTGCCAGCAGCTTACGGGGGGACAGGGGACTCTCGGTAGAGACTGAAGCTTTCTTT.

The chain couples TRBV20-1 to TRBJ2-5; 8 positions agree with TRBD2. This CDR3 contains 15 residues. Unmatched junction bases numbered 8, after V lost 0 bases and J lost 5 bases. Germline CDR1 is DFQATT and CDR2 is SNEGSKA (reference sequence). The CDR3 coding sequence is TGCAGTGCTAGAGATAGGGGCGGGGGGACGGAGACCCAGTACTTC. Encoded protein: CSARDRGGGTETQYF.

The rearrangement joins TRBV20-1 to TRBJ2-7; D uncertain. Looked up from germline, CDR1 is DFQATT and CDR2 is SNEGSKA (reference sequence). The ends were cut back, 5 bases at V and 3 bases at J, with 20 bases in the middle. The CDR3 contains 15 residues. The CDR3 nucleotides read TGCAGTGCTGCGAACGTACCGGGCCCGAGCTACGAGCAGTACTTC. Its protein is CSAANVPGPSYEQYF.